This TCR beta chain came from a study of CD8 T cells in ankylosing spondylitis. This clonotype was seen at least ten times. Its target is not known. TCRdb reprocessed the 5' RACE reads with MiXCR, giving one entry per CDR3 protein. The profile shows some 240,000 distinct CDR3 sequences, around 25% of them singletons. The CDR3 loop spans 13 amino acids. Trimming left V 7 bases short and J 6 bases short, with 16 bases between. Germline assignment: CDR1 SEHNR and CDR2 FQNEAQ (reference sequence). Study-wide findings and caveats: Enrichment of disease-linked clones was reportedly significant in matched ankylosing spondylitis synovial fluid. Prior literature has documented some motif variants in synovial fluid and blood from reactive arthritis.

Sequences were obtained from blood, either unsorted or a sorted T cell fraction (not recorded which). The clonotype was recovered from a male donor with ankylosing spondylitis or in good health (not recorded which). The genes are TRBV7-9 and TRBJ2-7; D uncertain. CDR3 bases: TGTGCCAGCAACTCTCCCTCAAGGTCCGAGCAGTACTTC. Amino acid sequence: CASNSPSRSEQYF.